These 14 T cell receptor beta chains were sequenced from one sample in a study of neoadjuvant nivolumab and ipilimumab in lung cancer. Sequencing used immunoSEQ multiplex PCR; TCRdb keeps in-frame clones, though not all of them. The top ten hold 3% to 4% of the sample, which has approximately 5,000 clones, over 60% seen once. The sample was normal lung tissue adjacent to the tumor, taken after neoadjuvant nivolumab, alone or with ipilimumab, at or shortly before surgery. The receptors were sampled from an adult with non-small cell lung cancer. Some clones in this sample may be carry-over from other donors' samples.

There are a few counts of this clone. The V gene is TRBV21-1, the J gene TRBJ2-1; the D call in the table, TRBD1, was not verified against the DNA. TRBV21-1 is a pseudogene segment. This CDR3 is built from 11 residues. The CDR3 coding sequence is TGTGCCAGCAGCGCCAGATTGATACAGTTCTTC. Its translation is CASSARLIQFF.

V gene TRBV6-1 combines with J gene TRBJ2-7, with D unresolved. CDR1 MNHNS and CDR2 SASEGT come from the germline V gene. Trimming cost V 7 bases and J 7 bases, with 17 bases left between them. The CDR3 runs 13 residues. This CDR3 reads CASTDVIGGEQYF. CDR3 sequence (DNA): TGTGCCAGCACGGACGTGATTGGCGGAGAGCAGTACTTC.

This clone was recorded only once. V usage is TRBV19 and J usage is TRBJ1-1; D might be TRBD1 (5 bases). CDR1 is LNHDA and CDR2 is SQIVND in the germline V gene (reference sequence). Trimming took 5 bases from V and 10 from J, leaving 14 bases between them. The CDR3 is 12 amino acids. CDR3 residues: CASSVGPVGAFF. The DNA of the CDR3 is TGTGCCAGTAGTGTGGGGCCAGTGGGAGCTTTCTTT. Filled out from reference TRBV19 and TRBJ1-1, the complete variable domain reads DGGITQSPKYLFRKEGQNVTLSCEQNLNHDAMYWYRQDPGQGLRLIYYSQIVNDFQKGDIAEGYSVSREKKESFPLTVTSAQKNPTAFYLCASSVGPVGAFFGQGTRLTVV.

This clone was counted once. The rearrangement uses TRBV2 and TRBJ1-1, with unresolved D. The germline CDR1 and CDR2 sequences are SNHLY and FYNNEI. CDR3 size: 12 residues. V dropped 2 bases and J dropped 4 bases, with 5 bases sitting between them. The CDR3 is CASSEQATEAFF. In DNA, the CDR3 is TGTGCCAGCAGTGAACAGGCCACTGAAGCTTTCTTT.

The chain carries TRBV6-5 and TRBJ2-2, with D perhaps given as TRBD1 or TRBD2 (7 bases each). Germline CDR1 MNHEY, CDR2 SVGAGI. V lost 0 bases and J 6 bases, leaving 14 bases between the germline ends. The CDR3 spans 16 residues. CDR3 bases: TGTGCCAGCAGTTACTCGGGCAGGGGGGGCGCCGGGGAGCTGTTTTTT. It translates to CASSYSGRGGAGELFF.

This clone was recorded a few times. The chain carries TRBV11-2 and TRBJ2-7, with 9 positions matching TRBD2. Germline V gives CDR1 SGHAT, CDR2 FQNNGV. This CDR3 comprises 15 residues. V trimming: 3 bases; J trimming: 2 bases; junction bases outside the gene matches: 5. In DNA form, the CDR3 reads TGTGCCAGCAGCTTCCCGGCGGGAGGGCCCTACGAGCAGTACTTC. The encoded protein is CASSFPAGGPYEQYF.

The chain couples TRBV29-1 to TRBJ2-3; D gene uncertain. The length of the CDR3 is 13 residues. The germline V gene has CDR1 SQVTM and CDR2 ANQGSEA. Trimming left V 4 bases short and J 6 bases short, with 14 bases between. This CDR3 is CSVAVLSWDTQYF. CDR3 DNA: TGCAGCGTTGCGGTACTTTCTTGGGATACGCAGTATTTT.

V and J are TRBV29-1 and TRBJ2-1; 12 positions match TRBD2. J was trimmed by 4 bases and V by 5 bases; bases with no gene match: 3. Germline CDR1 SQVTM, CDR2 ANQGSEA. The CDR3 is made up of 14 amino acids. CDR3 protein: CSVPGLAGYNEQFF. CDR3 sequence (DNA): TGCAGCGTTCCCGGACTAGCGGGGTACAATGAGCAGTTCTTC.

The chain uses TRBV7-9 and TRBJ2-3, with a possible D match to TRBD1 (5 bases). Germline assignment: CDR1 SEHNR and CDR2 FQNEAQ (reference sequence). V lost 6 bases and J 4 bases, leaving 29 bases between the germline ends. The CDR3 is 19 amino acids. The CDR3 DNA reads TGTGCCAGCAGTTCGCAGCAAGTTGGGGCCCCGCAAGCAGCAGATACGCAGTATTTT. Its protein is CASSSQQVGAPQAADTQYF.

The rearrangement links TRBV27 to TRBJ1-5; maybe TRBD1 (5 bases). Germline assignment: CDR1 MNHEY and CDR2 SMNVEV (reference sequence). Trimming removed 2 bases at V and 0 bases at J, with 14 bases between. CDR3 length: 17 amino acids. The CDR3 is CASSLVGGGISNQPQHF. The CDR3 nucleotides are TGTGCCAGCAGTTTAGTGGGGGGAGGAATTAGCAATCAGCCCCAGCATTTT.

The CDR3 DNA sequence: TGTGCCAGCAGCTTCGACAGGGGAACTGAAGCTTTCTTT. Its protein product is CASSFDRGTEAFF. The chain joins TRBV7-9 to TRBJ1-1; 8 bases line up with TRBD1. Germline V gives CDR1 SEHNR, CDR2 FQNEAQ (reference sequence). Trimming took 3 bases from V and 5 from J; bases not matched to a gene: 2. The CDR3 loop spans 13 amino acids.

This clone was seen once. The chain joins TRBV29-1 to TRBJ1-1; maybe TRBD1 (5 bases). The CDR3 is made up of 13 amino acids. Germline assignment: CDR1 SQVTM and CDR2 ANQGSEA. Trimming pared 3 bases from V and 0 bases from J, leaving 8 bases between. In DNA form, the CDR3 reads TGCAGCGTTGACCGGGGGGTGAACACTGAAGCTTTCTTT. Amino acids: CSVDRGVNTEAFF.

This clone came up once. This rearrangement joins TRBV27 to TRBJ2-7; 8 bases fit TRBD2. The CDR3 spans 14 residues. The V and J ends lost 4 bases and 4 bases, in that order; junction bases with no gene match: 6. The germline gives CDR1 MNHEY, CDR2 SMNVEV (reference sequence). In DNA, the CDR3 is TGTGCCAGCAGTTCTCGGGGGGGACCGTACGAGCAGTACTTC. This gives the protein CASSSRGGPYEQYF.

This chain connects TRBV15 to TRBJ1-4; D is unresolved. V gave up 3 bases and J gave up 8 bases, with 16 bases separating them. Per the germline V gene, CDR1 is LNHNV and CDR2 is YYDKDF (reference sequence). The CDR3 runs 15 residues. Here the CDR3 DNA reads TGTGCCACCAGCAGGGCTAGCTCCGGCAAAGAAAAACTGTTTTTT. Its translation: CATSRASSGKEKLFF.